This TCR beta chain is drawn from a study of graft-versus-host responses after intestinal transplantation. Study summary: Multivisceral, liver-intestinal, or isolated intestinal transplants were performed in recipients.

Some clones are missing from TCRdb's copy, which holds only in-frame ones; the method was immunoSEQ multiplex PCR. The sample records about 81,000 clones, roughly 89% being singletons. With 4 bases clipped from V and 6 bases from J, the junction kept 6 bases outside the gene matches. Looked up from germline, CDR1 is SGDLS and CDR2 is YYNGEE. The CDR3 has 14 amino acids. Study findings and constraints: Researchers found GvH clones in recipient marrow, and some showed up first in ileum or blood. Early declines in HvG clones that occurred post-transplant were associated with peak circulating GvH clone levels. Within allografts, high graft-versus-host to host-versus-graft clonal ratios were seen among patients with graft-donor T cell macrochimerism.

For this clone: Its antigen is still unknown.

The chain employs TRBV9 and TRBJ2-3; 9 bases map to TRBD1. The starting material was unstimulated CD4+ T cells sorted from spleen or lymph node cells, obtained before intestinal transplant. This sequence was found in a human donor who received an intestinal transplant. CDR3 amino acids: CASSRQQGADTQYF. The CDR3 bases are TGTGCCAGCAGCAGACAACAGGGGGCGGATACGCAGTATTTT.